What follows describes a single T cell receptor beta chain. This specimen belongs to a study of early T cells in non-severe SARS-CoV-2 infection. Study context: Sequencing used unsorted whole-blood bulk RNA, so chains lack pairing.

The V end was cut by 7 bases, the J end by 3 bases, with 14 bases between. Per germline, CDR1 SEHNR and CDR2 FQNEAQ (reference sequence). The CDR3 contains 14 residues. TCRdb independently ran MiXCR on the 5' RACE reads; one entry per CDR3 protein. Among 65,000 to 80,000 distinct CDR3 sequences listed, roughly 12% were seen once. The chain employs TRBV7-9 and TRBJ2-3; TRBD1 might be the D (5 bases). The sequence was collected from an adult who was a healthcare worker with PCR-confirmed SARS-CoV-2 infection or an uninfected control (not recorded which). What was sequenced was whole blood. The CDR3 DNA is TGTGCCAGCACCCTGGGGCAGGAAACAGATACGCAGTATTTT. Translation gives CASTLGQETDTQYF.